One sample yielded the 25 T cell receptor beta chains listed below, sequenced in a study of TIL therapy for anti-PD-1-resistant metastatic lung cancer. Sequencing used immunoSEQ v3. This table comes from immunoSEQ multiplex PCR, and its TCRdb copy is limited to in-frame clones, with some not included. The sample includes approximately 6,700 clones, 60% to 70% of them seen just once. Time point meaning: pre-treatment sample, taken before nivolumab and TIL therapy. Most excised metastases sampled were pleural nodules or supraclavicular lymph nodes. The sequencing used tumor tissue, collected at baseline. The receptors originated from a person aged 25 to 85 with non-small cell lung cancer.

The V call is TRBV18, the J call TRBJ2-7; D remains ambiguous. The CDR3 extends over 13 amino acids. CDR1 and CDR2 (germline): KGHSH, LQKENI. The V gene lost 3 bases and the J gene lost 3 bases, with 9 bases spanning the gap. The CDR3 protein is CASSPNEDYEQYF. CDR3 nucleotide sequence: TGTGCCAGCTCACCTAATGAGGACTACGAGCAGTACTTC.

The chain has TRBV28 and TRBJ1-1; D is uncertain. V was cut by 5 bases and J by 8 bases, with 12 bases left in between. The CDR3 is 12 residues long. The V gene's germline CDR1 is MDHEN and CDR2 SYDVKM. CDR3 region: CASSLWTAEAFF. The DNA of the CDR3 is TGTGCCAGCAGTCTGTGGACGGCGGAAGCTTTCTTT.

This chain links TRBV5-1 with TRBJ2-1, with D hard to call. The CDR3 is made up of 12 amino acids. V lost 7 bases, J lost 9 bases, and 14 bases lay in between. Germline assignment: CDR1 SGHRS and CDR2 YFSETQ. CDR3 sequence: CASRLEFREQFF. In DNA, the CDR3 is TGCGCCAGCCGACTCGAATTCCGTGAGCAGTTCTTC.

The V and J genes are TRBV27 and TRBJ1-1, with unresolved D. There are 13 residues in the CDR3. Trimming cost V 2 bases and J 5 bases, with 9 bases left between them. Germline CDR1 and CDR2: MNHEY and SMNVEV (reference sequence). CDR3 sequence: CASSLGPGTEAFF. In DNA form, the CDR3 reads TGTGCCAGCAGTTTAGGTCCGGGGACTGAAGCTTTCTTT.

This sequence joins TRBV3-1 (or the pseudogene TRBV3-2) and TRBJ1-1, with D unclear. The length of the CDR3 is 16 residues. Looked up from germline, CDR1 is LGHDT and CDR2 is YNNKEL (reference sequence). Trimming took 4 bases from V and 6 from J, leaving 21 bases between them. The DNA of the CDR3 is TGTGCCAGCAGCCTTCGTCGTGGGCCTCGAGTCGCTGAAGCTTTCTTT. It encodes CASSLRRGPRVAEAFF.

This clone appeared a few times. This chain joins TRBV14 and TRBJ1-2; D is ambiguous. The ends were cut back, 2 bases at V and 6 bases at J, with 10 bases in the middle. The CDR3 loop spans 13 amino acids. Germline V CDR1 and CDR2: SGHDN, FVKESK. Here the CDR3 DNA reads TGTGCCAGCAGCCAACACCCTGGGAATGGCTACACCTTC. It yields the protein CASSQHPGNGYTF.

V is TRBV10-3 and J is TRBJ2-7; 10 bases are shared with TRBD1. The V gene end was trimmed by 1 base and the J gene end by 9 bases; junction bases not matched to a gene: 9. The CDR3 runs 15 residues. Looked up from germline, CDR1 is ENHRY and CDR2 is SYGVKD. CDR3 amino acids: CAISELGQGLNWQYV. As DNA, the CDR3 is TGTGCCATCAGTGAGTTGGGACAGGGGCTAAATTGGCAGTACGTC.

V and J are TRBV5-6 and TRBJ1-1; D call uncertain. The V end lost 4 bases, the J end lost 4 bases, and 8 bases lay between the germline ends. The CDR3 contains 12 residues. Germline loops: CDR1 SGHDT, CDR2 YYEEEE. CDR3 region: CASSQWTTEAFF. CDR3 nucleotides: TGTGCCAGCAGCCAATGGACCACTGAAGCTTTCTTT. Full variable domain (outside the CDR3, taken from reference TRBV5-6 and TRBJ1-1): DAGVTQSPTHLIKTRGQQVTLRCSPKSGHDTVSWYQQALGQGPQFIFQYYEEEERQRGNFPDRFSGHQFPNYSSELNVNALLLGDSALYLCASSQWTTEAFFGQGTRLTVV.

This clone came up a few times. The chain couples TRBV3-1 (or the pseudogene TRBV3-2) to TRBJ1-6, with D hard to call. CDR1 and CDR2 (germline): LGHDT, YNNKEL (reference sequence). This CDR3 region has 16 residues. V was pared by 0 bases and J by 7 bases, with 13 bases between. CDR3 protein: CASSQDLTSGNSPLHF. The CDR3 DNA is TGTGCCAGCAGCCAAGATCTGACCTCTGGCAATTCACCCCTCCACTTT.

By proportion, this clone is large (0.1 to 1%). The genes are TRBV7-6 and TRBJ2-1, with D maybe TRBD2 (6 bases). The V end lost 5 bases, the J end lost 6 bases, and 20 bases lay between the germline ends. This CDR3 has 16 residues. Per germline, CDR1 SGHVS and CDR2 FNYEAQ. In DNA, the CDR3 is TGTGCCAGCAGCCCCCTCAGTTGGGGGGTGGGCAATGAGCAGTTCTTC. Translation: CASSPLSWGVGNEQFF.

This clone showed up just a few times. The V and J genes are TRBV3-1 (or the pseudogene TRBV3-2) and TRBJ2-5; unclear D gene. V lost 6 bases and J lost 4, with 9 bases in between. This CDR3 is built from 12 residues. From germline, CDR1 is LGHDT and CDR2 YNNKEL (reference sequence). The CDR3 spells CASSTTIETQYF. CDR3 in DNA: TGTGCCAGCAGTACAACAATAGAGACCCAGTACTTC.

The rearrangement uses TRBV19 and TRBJ2-3; weak D call: TRBD2 (5 bases). Trimming removed 1 base from V and 2 bases from J, with 28 bases in between. The CDR3 is 21 amino acids. Germline values: CDR1 LNHDA, CDR2 SQIVND (reference sequence). CDR3 coding DNA: TGTGCCAGTAGTATAGTCGGGCGGGCAGTCGGAGCACACACACACACAGATACGCAGTATTTT. The encoded protein is CASSIVGRAVGAHTHTDTQYF.

Relative to its sample, this clone is medium-sized. This sequence joins TRBV3-1 (or the pseudogene TRBV3-2) and TRBJ2-7; D gene uncertain. Germline loops: CDR1 LGHDT, CDR2 YNNKEL (reference sequence). V lost 1 base and J lost 3, with 10 bases in between. This CDR3 is built from 14 residues. CDR3 nucleotides: TGTGCCAGCAGCCAAGGGTTCGGATACTACGAGCAGTACGTC. It translates to CASSQGFGYYEQYV.

A remark on this clone: Additional DNA sequences in this sample encode the identical CDR3. The chain couples TRBV27 to TRBJ2-1; 7 bases match TRBD1. V dropped 5 bases and J dropped 2; count of bases not matched to a gene: 0. Germline loops: CDR1 MNHEY, CDR2 SMNVEV (reference sequence). The CDR3 contains 13 residues. This CDR3 is CASSGTAYNEQFF. CDR3 DNA sequence: TGTGCCAGCAGTGGGACAGCCTACAATGAGCAGTTCTTC.

This clone was detected once. This chain links TRBV7-2 with TRBJ1-1; maybe TRBD1 (5 bases). Germline V CDR1 and CDR2: SGHTA, FQGNSA. This CDR3 region has 15 residues. V lost 0 bases and J 1 base, leaving 9 bases between the germline ends. CDR3 protein: CASSLAPGPNTEAFF. In DNA, the CDR3 is TGTGCCAGCAGCTTAGCGCCGGGGCCGAACACTGAAGCTTTCTTT.

This CDR3 is CASSFGGNEAFF. Here the CDR3 DNA reads TGTGCCAGCAGTTTCGGAGGGAATGAAGCTTTCTTT. V gene TRBV12-3 or TRBV12-4 combines with J gene TRBJ1-1; the D is unclear. V lost 3 bases, J lost 7 bases, and 9 bases lay in between. The CDR3 is made up of 12 amino acids.

This clone turned up a few times. The chain uses TRBV2 and TRBJ1-1, with 7 positions matching TRBD1. Germline CDR1 and CDR2: SNHLY and FYNNEI. This CDR3 region has 16 residues. J lost 5 bases, V lost 4 bases, and 13 bases had no gene match. The CDR3 coding sequence is TGTGCCAGCAGTGCAACACAGGGGAGGGGTAGTACTGAAGCTTTCTTT. It codes for CASSATQGRGSTEAFF.

The V call is TRBV5-1, the J call TRBJ2-5; D unclear. Trimming took off 0 bases at V and 5 bases at J, with 14 bases between the two ends. This CDR3 comprises 15 residues. Germline values: CDR1 SGHRS, CDR2 YFSETQ. The CDR3 DNA is TGCGCCAGCAGCTTGGTCCCAGGTCTAGGGGAGACCCAGTACTTC. It translates to CASSLVPGLGETQYF.

In this sample, this clone turned up a few times. This sequence joins TRBV5-1 and TRBJ1-3; D uncertain. Per the germline V gene, CDR1 is SGHRS and CDR2 is YFSETQ. CDR3 length: 14 residues. Trimming shortened V by 0 bases and J by 2 bases, and 6 bases separated the two germline ends. CDR3 nucleotide sequence: TGCGCCAGCAGCTTGGGCGGGGCTGGAAACACCATATATTTT. Residues: CASSLGGAGNTIYF.

The chain recombines TRBV7-2 with TRBJ1-2, with a possible D match to TRBD1 (5 bases). Trimming shortened V by 1 base and J by 8 bases, and 17 bases separated the two germline ends. Germline V lookup: CDR1 SGHTA, CDR2 FQGNSA. This CDR3 has 15 residues. Here the CDR3 DNA reads TGTGCCAGCAGCTTAGTTGGGCAGGCGGGGGGAGGCTACACCTTC. Translated: CASSLVGQAGGGYTF. The whole variable domain, filled in from reference TRBV7-2 and TRBJ1-2, reads GAGVSQSPSNKVTEKGKDVELRCDPISGHTALYWYRQSLGQGLEFLIYFQGNSAPDKSGLPSDRFSAERTGGSVSTLTIQRTQQEDSAVYLCASSLVGQAGGGYTFGSGTRLTVV.

The rearrangement joins TRBV11-3 to TRBJ2-7, with 11 bases identical to TRBD2. This CDR3 has 15 amino acids. CDR1 and CDR2 (germline): SGHNT, YENEEA. With 2 bases clipped from V and 7 bases from J, the junction kept 7 bases outside the gene matches. This CDR3 reads CASSLSRLAGMEQYV. DNA of the CDR3: TGTGCCAGCAGCTTATCTCGACTAGCGGGGATGGAGCAGTACGTC.

V and J are TRBV2 and TRBJ1-3; D ambiguous. Trimming left V 5 bases short and J 0 bases short, with 17 bases between. The CDR3 extends over 17 amino acids. CDR1 is SNHLY, CDR2 FYNNEI, per germline. CDR3: CASSQFLRTVSGNTIYF. The DNA for the CDR3 is TGTGCCAGCAGTCAATTTCTAAGGACGGTCTCTGGAAACACCATATATTTT.

Judged by abundance, this clone is medium-sized. The V call is TRBV27, the J call TRBJ2-1; a possible D gene is TRBD2 (6 bases). V lost 6 bases and J lost 2, with 14 bases in between. This CDR3 spans 15 amino acids. Germline values: CDR1 MNHEY, CDR2 SMNVEV (reference sequence). This chain's CDR3 is CASRDASAPYNEQFF. The CDR3 coding sequence is TGTGCCAGCAGGGACGCTAGCGCCCCCTACAATGAGCAGTTCTTC.

This rearrangement joins TRBV12-3 or TRBV12-4 to TRBJ2-1, with TRBD1 as a possible D gene (5 bases). The CDR3 extends over 12 amino acids. V dropped 4 bases and J dropped 7 bases, with 8 bases sitting between them. CDR3 DNA: TGTGCCAGCAGTTCCCAGGGTAATGAGCAGTTCTTC. This encodes CASSSQGNEQFF.

The chain is built from TRBV6-5 and TRBJ2-5; no clear D. The V and J ends lost 0 bases and 3 bases respectively, with 8 bases between them. The CDR3 spans 14 residues. Germline CDR1 and CDR2: MNHEY and SVGAGI. CDR3 coding DNA: TGTGCCAGCAGTTACTCATACTCGAAAGAGACCCAGTACTTC. Protein product: CASSYSYSKETQYF.